Reported below is one T cell receptor (beta chain). Its specificity is unknown. The sample's time point: week 47, end of study. Each dose delivered 300 ug of mutant IDH1 20-mer peptide subcutaneously with imiquimod. The sample comes from a study of a mutant IDH1 vaccine in newly diagnosed glioma. Study-level information: In some groups vaccination began 4-6 weeks post-radiotherapy; others received it with temozolomide.

The V gene lost 5 bases and the J gene lost 5 bases, with 18 bases spanning the gap. This CDR3 contains 15 residues. From germline, CDR1 is MNHEY and CDR2 SVGAGI. Sequenced by immunoSEQ multiplex PCR; TCRdb stores in-frame clones only, minus some. In the table there are approximately 84,000 clones, 70% to 90% of which are singletons. Sequenced here: PBMCs, sampled from a glioma patient whose treatment included an IDH1 peptide vaccine. This chain uses TRBV6-5 with TRBJ1-1, with D unresolved. The clonotype originates from a middle-aged man with glioma. CDR3: CASSPRFGSVTEAFF. The CDR3 nucleotides read TGTGCCAGCAGTCCGAGGTTTGGGTCAGTGACTGAAGCTTTCTTT.